These T cell receptor beta chains were read from a single sample in a study of radiation and T cells in renal cell carcinoma. Sequencing was performed with immunoSEQ multiplex PCR; in TCRdb, only in-frame clones are kept and a portion is missing. The sample has some 72,000 clones; about 81% are singletons. The specimen was blood, collected from a patient whose treatment included radiotherapy and nephrectomy. These receptors all come from a man aged 60 to 75 with renal cell carcinoma. The CDR3 runs from the conserved cysteine through the conserved F or W. A D gene is named only where the DNA matches it firmly. Clone size appears in some rows only: once, few, many, or a class for an expanded clone.

v_call	j_call	d_call	clone_size	cdr3_nt	cdr3_aa
TRBV6-5	TRBJ1-6	TRBD1	once	TGTGCCAGCAGTTACGATAGACAGGGAACAGGTTCACCCCTCCACTTT	CASSYDRQGTGSPLHF
TRBV7-8	TRBJ2-7	TRBD2	.	TGTGCCAGCAGCTTAGGGACTAGCGTATACGAGCAGTACTTC	CASSLGTSVYEQYF
TRBV5-6	TRBJ1-3	TRBD1	.	TGTGCCAGCAGCCGCCCTGACAGGGCAGGTGGAAACACCATATATTTT	CASSRPDRAGGNTIYF
TRBV5-1	TRBJ2-7	TRBD1	.	TGCGCCAGCAGCTCGCGACAGGGGGCGGGTGAGCAGTACTTC	CASSSRQGAGEQYF
TRBV7-2	TRBJ2-7	.	.	TGTGCCAGCAGCTCCAAGAGCTACGAGCAGTACTTC	CASSSKSYEQYF
TRBV5-4	TRBJ2-3	TRBD2	.	TGTGCCAGCAGCTTGGGGACTAGAACAGATACGCAGTATTTT	CASSLGTRTDTQYF
TRBV19	TRBJ2-4	TRBD2	.	TGTGCCAGTTCGGGAGGAGGGGCCAAAAACATTCAGTACTTC	CASSGGGAKNIQYF
TRBV10-1	TRBJ2-7	TRBD2	.	TGCGCCAGCAGTGCGTTCCGGAGGCTAGCGGGAGCCGAGCAGTACTTC	CASSAFRRLAGAEQYF
TRBV10-3	TRBJ1-1	.	.	TGTGCCATCAGTGGCATGGGGGGGGAAACTGAAGCTTTCTTT	CAISGMGGETEAFF
TRBV28	TRBJ1-5	.	.	TGTGCCAGCCACGGTCGGGGGAATCAGCCCCAGCATTTT	CASHGRGNQPQHF
TRBV19	TRBJ1-1	TRBD1	.	TGTGCCAGTAGTATCGGCCAGGGGGCTTTGAACACTGAAGCTTTCTTT	CASSIGQGALNTEAFF
TRBV15	TRBJ2-1	TRBD2	.	TGTGCCACCAGCAGGGCCGGGACTAGCGGGAATGAGCAGTTCTTC	CATSRAGTSGNEQFF
TRBV11-2	TRBJ2-7	.	.	TGTGCCAGCAGCTTTGCTTTGAGACAGGGAGGGAACTTC	CASSFALRQGGNF
TRBV6-1	TRBJ2-6	.	few	TGTGCCAGCAGTGAAACCCAGACATACGTCCTGACTTTC	CASSETQTYVLTF
TRBV6-1	TRBJ2-2	TRBD2	.	TGTGCCAGCAGTCATGCGGGGGAAACCGGGGAGCTGTTTTTT	CASSHAGETGELFF
TRBV6-5	TRBJ2-1	TRBD2	.	TGTGCCAGCAGTTACGACACTAGCGGGAGGGTTGAGCAGTTCTTC	CASSYDTSGRVEQFF
TRBV11-2	TRBJ2-2	TRBD2	.	TGTGCCAGCAGCCCCAGCGGGAGGGCGAACACCGGGGAGCTGTTTTTT	CASSPSGRANTGELFF
TRBV5-4	TRBJ2-3	TRBD1	.	TGTGCCAGCAGCTTGGCCCGGGACAGGGGAACCACAGATACGCAGTATTTT	CASSLARDRGTTDTQYF
TRBV10-3	TRBJ2-1	TRBD2	.	TGTGCCATCAGTCCAGGACTAGACTACAATGAGCAGTTCTTC	CAISPGLDYNEQFF
TRBV4-1	TRBJ1-4	.	.	TGCGCCAGCAGCCAACCTCCGGGACAATTCGTTCTTGGGAATGAAAAACTGTTTTTT	CASSQPPGQFVLGNEKLFF
TRBV14	TRBJ2-6	.	many	TGTGCCAGCAGCCGCTGGACAGCAGAACTCTCTGGGGCCAACGTCCTGACTTTC	CASSRWTAELSGANVLTF
TRBV11-2	TRBJ2-1	.	once	TGTGCCAGCAGCTTAGACGTAATGGGCTCCTACAATGAGCAGTTCTTC	CASSLDVMGSYNEQFF
TRBV9	TRBJ2-3	TRBD1	.	TGTGCCAGCAGCGTATCGAGGGGGCGATCAGATACGCAGTATTTT	CASSVSRGRSDTQYF
TRBV23-1	TRBJ2-3	.	.	TGCGCCAGCAACGGTCGGGGTTACGATACGCAGTATTTT	CASNGRGYDTQYF
TRBV28	TRBJ2-1	TRBD1	few	TGTGCCAGCAGTCCCCCACCTACCGAACAGGGGGAATCCTACAATGAGCAGTTCTTC	CASSPPPTEQGESYNEQFF
TRBV28	TRBJ2-7	.	once	TGTGCCAGCAGTCCCGGGGCAGGGATTAGCTACGAGCAGTACTTC	CASSPGAGISYEQYF
TRBV4-3	TRBJ2-4	.	.	TGCGCCAGCAGCGCAGCCGGAGCCAAAAACATTCAGTACTTC	CASSAAGAKNIQYF
TRBV5-1	TRBJ2-7	TRBD1	.	TGCGCCAGCAGCCCGGGACAGCGAACCTACGAGCAGTACTTC	CASSPGQRTYEQYF
TRBV6-5	TRBJ1-1	.	once	TGTGCCAGCACCCCCCTCGGGATTGGCACTGAAGCTTTCTTT	CASTPLGIGTEAFF
TRBV5-8	TRBJ2-1	TRBD2	.	TGTGCCAGCAGCTCTGAAGATCTAGCGGGGTGGGGCAATGAGCAGTTCTTC	CASSSEDLAGWGNEQFF
TRBV11-1	TRBJ2-7	.	.	TGTGCCAGCAGCTGGGGGGTTCTCTACGAGCAGTACTTC	CASSWGVLYEQYF
TRBV5-1	TRBJ1-5	.	once	TGCGCCAGCAGCTTCGGTGCAGGACTCAATCAGCCCCAGCATTTT	CASSFGAGLNQPQHF
TRBV28	TRBJ2-4	TRBD2	.	TGTGCCAGCCCCCCGAGCGGGAGGGCCGCGATCGACGCCAAAAACATTCAGTACTTC	CASPPSGRAAIDAKNIQYF
TRBV5-6	TRBJ2-1	.	once	TGTGCCAGCAGCTTGCGAGATTGGGGGGCCAATGAGCAGTTCTTC	CASSLRDWGANEQFF